A single sample gave rise to the 25 T cell receptor beta chains below, sequenced in a study of human T cells and chemical hapten exposure. Time point given: patch test 2, 6 weeks after DPC sensitization. The treatment was: therapeutic diphenylcyclopropenone sensitization with weekly scalp DPC. TCRdb re-called the RACE reads with MiXCR, one entry per CDR3 protein. The table lists 95,000 or so distinct CDR3 sequences, about an eighth of them singletons, with 2.5% to 3.5% in the top ten. The sample was whole blood, taken in connection with sensitization to the hapten diphenylcyclopropenone (DPC). These TCRs come from a woman in her thirties or forties with alopecia areata. Some clones in this sample may be carry-over from other donors' samples.

This clonotype was counted many times. This chain uses TRBV29-1 with TRBJ1-2; D call uncertain. CDR1 and CDR2 (germline): SQVTM, ANQGSEA. CDR3 length: 10 residues. Trimming removed 2 bases from V and 7 bases from J, with 5 bases in between. Written as DNA, the CDR3 is TGCAGCGTTGAACAGGCTGGCTACACCTTC. Protein: CSVEQAGYTF.

The table lists this clonotype with many counts. The J gene is TRBJ2-5, the V gene TRBV10-3; possibly TRBD2 for D (6 bases). Germline-derived CDR1 and CDR2 are ENHRY and SYGVKD. Trimming removed 0 bases at V and 3 bases at J, with 8 bases between. This CDR3 contains 14 residues. CDR3 in amino acids: CAISESGGKETQYF. CDR3 DNA sequence: TGTGCCATCAGTGAGTCTGGCGGGAAAGAGACCCAGTACTTC.

CDR3 sequence reads: CASSLVAGGTEAFF. DNA for the CDR3: TGTGCCAGCAGCCTCGTCGCAGGGGGCACTGAAGCTTTCTTT. The V and J genes are TRBV5-5 and TRBJ1-1, with 7 nucleotides matching TRBD1. This CDR3 region has 14 residues. Germline CDR1 and CDR2: SGHKS and YYEKEE (reference sequence). J lost 4 bases, V lost 4 bases, and 7 bases had no gene match.

This clonotype was detected a few times. This chain joins TRBV11-2 and TRBJ1-2; no reliable D call. Germline CDR1 reads SGHAT; CDR2 reads FQNNGV. V lost 3 bases, J lost 2 bases, and 13 bases lay in between. The CDR3 loop spans 15 amino acids. CDR3 DNA sequence: TGTGCCAGCAGCTTTCGGGCCAAGGAGAACTATGGCTACACCTTC. Translation gives CASSFRAKENYGYTF.

There are many counts of this clonotype. This likely comes from a read error, as the CDR3 has no conserved phenylalanine or tryptophan at its end. The DNA is omitted, as the CDR3 cannot be located on it reliably, and the CDR3 follows TCRdb's listing. This chain links TRBV6-6 with TRBJ2-3; no DNA check was done on the table's D call, TRBD1. Germline loops: CDR1 MNHNY, CDR2 SVGAGI (reference sequence). Both ends counted, the CDR3 spans 9 residues. CDR3 region: CAPGGASSL.

In this sample, this clonotype turned up many times. This chain uses TRBV29-1 with TRBJ2-1, with 9 positions matching TRBD2. Looked up from germline, CDR1 is SQVTM and CDR2 is ANQGSEA. CDR3 length: 16 amino acids. V was clipped by 2 bases and J by 8 bases; unmatched bases: 13. For the CDR3, the DNA is TGCAGCGTTGAACTGCCCTTAGCGGGAGCTGGCGATGAGCAGTTCTTC. Residues: CSVELPLAGAGDEQFF.

This clonotype has at least ten counts. The chain is built from TRBV12-3 or TRBV12-4 and TRBJ2-7; D is uncertain. This CDR3 spans 12 amino acids. Trimming pared 8 bases from V and 1 base from J, leaving 9 bases between. This chain's CDR3 is CASGTDSYEQYF. The CDR3 DNA reads TGTGCCAGCGGTACGGATTCCTACGAGCAGTACTTC.

This clonotype was observed at least ten times. The gene calls are TRBV20-1 and TRBJ2-3, with 11 positions matching TRBD2. The ends lost 0 bases at V and 4 bases at J; junction bases unmatched: 6. The germline CDR1 and CDR2 sequences are DFQATT and SNEGSKA (reference sequence). This CDR3 has 16 residues. CDR3 in amino acids: CSARDRTSGRADTQYF. CDR3 sequence (DNA): TGCAGTGCTAGAGACCGAACTAGCGGGAGAGCAGATACGCAGTATTTT.

This clonotype has only a few counts. This chain links TRBV4-2 with TRBJ2-4, with TRBD2 identical over 7 bases. Trimming cost V 5 bases and J 0 bases; bases outside gene matches: 10. Looked up from germline, CDR1 is LGHNA and CDR2 is YNFKEQ. The CDR3 contains 17 residues. CDR3 residues: CASSENPGGLAKNIQYF. DNA of the CDR3: TGTGCCAGCAGCGAAAATCCGGGGGGACTAGCCAAAAACATTCAGTACTTC.

In its sample, this clonotype was seen a few times. V gene TRBV7-2 combines with J gene TRBJ2-1, with 9 bases matching TRBD2. This CDR3 is built from 16 residues. The germline V gene encodes CDR1 SGHTA and CDR2 FQGNSA. V shed 5 bases, J shed 8 bases, and the junction held 13 bases outside the gene matches. For the CDR3, the DNA is TGTGCCAGCAGCCCCCCCGGGGGGCGCGGGAGGGATGAGCAGTTCTTC. The encoded protein is CASSPPGGRGRDEQFF.

The chain employs TRBV20-1 and TRBJ2-3, with 8 bases fitting TRBD2. The CDR3 length is 16 residues. Germline-derived CDR1 and CDR2 are DFQATT and SNEGSKA (reference sequence). J lost 2 bases, V lost 2 bases, and 9 bases had no gene match. DNA for the CDR3: TGCAGTGCTAGAACGGGGGGGCTGGGTTCCACAGATACGCAGTATTTT. It specifies CSARTGGLGSTDTQYF.

This clonotype has a count of ten or more. The genes are TRBV7-2 and TRBJ2-7; 8 bases map to TRBD1. This CDR3 is built from 18 residues. Germline V gives CDR1 SGHTA, CDR2 FQGNSA. J gave up 3 bases and V 0 bases, and 13 bases lay outside the gene matches. The chain's CDR3 is CASSLAGAPGGNVYEQYF. CDR3 bases: TGTGCCAGCAGCTTAGCGGGGGCCCCAGGGGGCAACGTCTACGAGCAGTACTTC. The full variable domain, completed using reference TRBV7-2 and TRBJ2-7, is GAGVSQSPSNKVTEKGKDVELRCDPISGHTALYWYRQSLGQGLEFLIYFQGNSAPDKSGLPSDRFSAERTGGSVSTLTIQRTQQEDSAVYLCASSLAGAPGGNVYEQYFGPGTRLTVT.

This clonotype showed up many times. The chain has TRBV12-3 or TRBV12-4 and TRBJ1-3; D unclear. The CDR3 extends over 13 amino acids. V dropped 3 bases and J dropped 4 bases, with 7 bases sitting between them. The CDR3: CASSFDGGNTIYF. As DNA, the CDR3 is TGTGCCAGCAGTTTCGACGGCGGAAACACCATATATTTT.

Only a few counts were recorded for this clonotype. The gene calls are TRBV2 and TRBJ2-1; 8 bases are shared with TRBD1. Germline CDR1 is SNHLY and CDR2 is FYNNEI. The length of the CDR3 is 14 residues. V lost 6 bases to trimming and J lost 5 bases; unmatched junction nucleotides: 6. The CDR3 sequence: CASSRTGLNNEQFF. In DNA form, the CDR3 reads TGTGCCAGCAGCCGGACAGGGCTTAACAATGAGCAGTTCTTC.

This clonotype was counted at least ten times. This chain uses TRBV16 with TRBJ1-1, with no clear D. Deletions cut 0 bases from V and 1 base from J, with 6 bases between. Germline CDR1 and CDR2: KGHSY and FQNENV. This CDR3 is 14 amino acids long. DNA for the CDR3: TGTGCCAGCAGCCAATCTTCAGGGAACACTGAAGCTTTCTTT. Its translation is CASSQSSGNTEAFF.

V and J are TRBV7-9 and TRBJ2-5; D is possibly TRBD2 (5 bases). This CDR3 has 15 residues. Germline-derived CDR1 and CDR2 are SEHNR and FQNEAQ (reference sequence). V was shortened by 1 base and J by 4 bases, with 13 bases between the two germline ends. The CDR3 reads CASSLDSGFGETQYF. The CDR3 DNA is TGTGCCAGCAGCTTAGACTCGGGATTTGGAGAGACCCAGTACTTC.

This clonotype was recorded at least ten times. This chain connects TRBV5-1 to TRBJ1-5; weak D call: TRBD1 (6 bases). This CDR3 region has 14 residues. V lost 4 bases, J lost 8 bases, and 16 bases lay in between. Looked up from germline, CDR1 is SGHRS and CDR2 is YFSETQ. The CDR3 nucleotides read TGCGCCAGCAGCGAACAGGGACCTGCGGAGCCCCAGCATTTT. This encodes CASSEQGPAEPQHF.

The rearrangement uses TRBV24-1 and TRBJ2-3; D might be TRBD1 (6 bases). The germline V gene encodes CDR1 KGHDR and CDR2 SFDVKD. Trimming removed 3 bases from V and 5 bases from J, with 17 bases in between. The CDR3 is 16 amino acids. The CDR3 loop reads CATSDRGQPRQDTQYF. CDR3 nucleotides: TGTGCCACCAGTGATCGTGGACAGCCCAGGCAAGATACGCAGTATTTT.

This clonotype occurred many times. The gene calls are TRBV7-2 and TRBJ2-1; TRBD2 matches 15 bases. Germline-derived CDR1 and CDR2 are SGHTA and FQGNSA. The ends lost 5 bases at V and 7 bases at J; junction bases unmatched: 6. The CDR3 covers 16 residues. CDR3 DNA sequence: TGTGCCAGCAGCCGGACTAGCGGGAGGGTAGGGAATGAGCAGTTCTTC. It yields the protein CASSRTSGRVGNEQFF.

There are many counts of this clonotype. The J gene is TRBJ2-1, the V gene TRBV20-1; TRBD2 matches 8 bases. Germline loops: CDR1 DFQATT, CDR2 SNEGSKA (reference sequence). CDR3 length: 16 amino acids. V shed 0 bases and J 0 bases; nucleotides not matched to a gene: 4. In nucleotides, the CDR3 is TGCAGTGCTAGAGATCATGCGGGGGGCTCCTACAATGAGCAGTTCTTC. It specifies CSARDHAGGSYNEQFF.

The chain is built from TRBV6-5 and TRBJ1-2; D uncertain. The germline CDR1 and CDR2 sequences are MNHEY and SVGAGI. This CDR3 is 14 amino acids long. Trimming shortened V by 0 bases and J by 8 bases, and 13 bases separated the two germline ends. CDR3 amino acids: CASSYSKLRGGYTF. The CDR3 coding sequence is TGTGCCAGCAGTTACTCGAAGCTTCGAGGGGGCTACACCTTC.

The chain recombines TRBV7-3 with TRBJ1-1; perhaps TRBD1 as D (6 bases). CDR1 and CDR2 (germline): SGHTA, FQGTGA. V lost 5 bases and J 6 bases, leaving 13 bases between the germline ends. This CDR3 comprises 13 residues. The CDR3 here is CASSIHRAAEAFF. CDR3 nucleotides: TGTGCCAGCAGCATCCACAGGGCAGCTGAAGCTTTCTTT.

This clonotype has only a few counts. The rearrangement uses TRBV12-3 or TRBV12-4 and TRBJ1-1, with D maybe TRBD1 (5 bases). The CDR3 has 15 amino acids. V was clipped by 5 bases and J by 1 base, with 14 bases between them. The CDR3 DNA sequence: TGTGCCAGCAGTCTCCGCTGGGGGTCGAACACTGAAGCTTTCTTT. This translates into CASSLRWGSNTEAFF.

There are a few counts of this clonotype. The chain recombines TRBV6-1 with TRBJ1-4, with 7 bases matching TRBD1. Trimming at V came to 3 bases and at J to 4 bases, leaving 5 bases not matched to a gene. This CDR3 region has 15 residues. The germline V gene has CDR1 MNHNS and CDR2 SASEGT. The CDR3 DNA reads as TGTGCCAGCAGTGAGACAGGGAGGAGTAATGAAAAACTGTTTTTT. It specifies CASSETGRSNEKLFF.

This chain uses TRBV6-2 or TRBV6-3 with TRBJ2-1; 8 bases align to TRBD1. Germline CDR1 MNHEY, CDR2 SVGEGT. The ends lost 6 bases at V and 12 bases at J; junction bases unmatched: 7. This CDR3 comprises 12 residues. In nucleotides, the CDR3 is TGTGCCAGCAGGGACAGGGTCGGTGGGCAGTTCTTC. Its protein is CASRDRVGGQFF.